What follows are 30 T cell receptor beta chains derived from one specimen sequenced in a study of blood T cells in healthy people across ages. It was with a sample-barcoded 5' primer and a J-beta primer mix that a second PCR of roughly 6 to 12 cycles was run. TCRdb independently ran MiXCR on the 5' RACE reads; one entry per CDR3 protein. The sample has fewer than 900,000 distinct CDR3 sequences, more than 40% seen once; the top ten hold around a third. The sequencing input was blood. The receptors derive from a woman aged 55-70 years in good health.

There are a few counts of this clonotype. V usage is TRBV27 and J usage is TRBJ2-3; 8 bases agree with TRBD1. Germline values: CDR1 MNHEY, CDR2 SMNVEV (reference sequence). There are 15 residues in the CDR3. V was pared by 10 bases and J by 1 base, with 10 bases of the junction left unmatched. In DNA, the CDR3 is TGTGCCACCGCACTTCTGACAGGGGGCACAGATACGCAGTATTTT. It encodes CATALLTGGTDTQYF.

This clonotype occurred a few times. The chain combines TRBV28 with TRBJ1-1; 8 bases agree with TRBD1. CDR1 is MDHEN and CDR2 is SYDVKM in the germline V gene. Unmatched junction bases numbered 7, after V lost 5 bases and J lost 5 bases. The CDR3 covers 14 residues. The CDR3 sequence: CASSQTTGGTEAFF. The CDR3, as DNA: TGTGCCAGCAGTCAAACTACAGGGGGAACTGAAGCTTTCTTT.

This clonotype was observed many times. The rearrangement uses TRBV4-1 and TRBJ2-3, with TRBD2 matching 10 bases. The CDR3 runs to 16 residues. Germline V gene data show CDR1 as MGHRA and CDR2 as YSYEKL. Losses at the gene ends were 1 base for V and 1 base for J; bases not matched to a gene: 2. CDR3 nucleotide sequence: TGCGCCAGCAGCCAAGCTCTAGCGGGAGGCACAGATACGCAGTATTTT. Translated: CASSQALAGGTDTQYF.

V gene TRBV20-1 combines with J gene TRBJ2-7; TRBD1 matches at 10 bases. Germline V gene data show CDR1 as DFQATT and CDR2 as SNEGSKA (reference sequence). Trimming took 3 bases from V and 5 from J; bases not matched to a gene: 7. The CDR3 totals 14 residues. The CDR3 loop is CSARGDRGLNEQYF. The CDR3 DNA reads as TGCAGTGCTAGGGGGGACAGGGGATTAAACGAGCAGTACTTC.

The chain links TRBV28 to TRBJ2-1; D is tentatively TRBD1 or TRBD2 (6 bases each). Trimming left V 7 bases short and J 12 bases short, with 19 bases between. Germline V gene sequence: CDR1 MDHEN, CDR2 SYDVKM. CDR3 length: 13 residues. The CDR3 bases are TGTGCCAGCAAAGGGGGGCCCCTATTCGGGCAGTTCTTC. Translated: CASKGGPLFGQFF.

This clonotype was counted a few times. The V call is TRBV11-2, the J call TRBJ2-5; TRBD1 is a possible D gene (5 bases). Per the germline V gene, CDR1 is SGHAT and CDR2 is FQNNGV. Trimming shortened V by 4 bases and J by 1 base, and 10 bases separated the two germline ends. CDR3 length equals 14 residues. CDR3 region: CASSSQGIQETQYF. The CDR3 nucleotides read TGTGCCAGCAGCTCGCAGGGAATCCAAGAGACCCAGTACTTC.

This chain links TRBV6-1 with TRBJ2-3; D is possibly TRBD2 (5 bases). The CDR3 has 16 amino acids. V dropped 6 bases and J dropped 3 bases, with 19 bases sitting between them. Germline V CDR1 and CDR2: MNHNS, SASEGT. The chain's CDR3 is CASSSLKSGGTDTQYF. CDR3 bases: TGTGCCAGCAGCTCCCTCAAGAGCGGTGGGACAGATACGCAGTATTTT.

The chain links TRBV13 to TRBJ2-5; tentative D call: TRBD1 (5 bases). The CDR3 is 14 residues long. Per the germline V gene, CDR1 is PRHDT and CDR2 is FYEKMQ (reference sequence). Deletions cut 5 bases from V and 1 base from J, with 11 bases between. In DNA form, the CDR3 reads TGTGCCAGCAGCGCTACAGGTGTCCAAGAGACCCAGTACTTC. Encoded protein: CASSATGVQETQYF.

The V and J genes are TRBV6-5 and TRBJ1-2; no reliable D call. V was pared by 3 bases and J by 4 bases, with 9 bases between. Germline V gene data show CDR1 as MNHEY and CDR2 as SVGAGI. This CDR3 region has 13 residues. In DNA form, the CDR3 reads TGTGCCAGCAGTTATCGGCCACTCTATGGCTACACCTTC. The encoded protein is CASSYRPLYGYTF.

This clonotype was counted a few times. The chain carries TRBV20-1 and TRBJ2-7; D gene unclear. Germline lookup yields CDR1 DFQATT and CDR2 SNEGSKA (reference sequence). With 1 base removed from V and 2 bases from J, the gap between germline ends came to 12 bases. This CDR3 has 14 amino acids. CDR3 bases: TGCAGTGCTAGAGGCTCGGGCCAAACCTACGAGCAGTACTTC. Protein: CSARGSGQTYEQYF.

This clonotype has a single count. The chain joins TRBV29-1 to TRBJ2-2; D gene unclear. The CDR3 is made up of 14 amino acids. Per the germline V gene, CDR1 is SQVTM and CDR2 is ANQGSEA. The V end was cut by 7 bases, the J end by 0 bases, with 12 bases between. CDR3: CSASAQSNTGELFF. The CDR3 nucleotides are TGCAGCGCATCGGCCCAATCGAACACCGGGGAGCTGTTTTTT.

V gene TRBV5-1 combines with J gene TRBJ2-1; the D is unclear. Trimming stripped 2 bases from V and 2 bases from J, with 23 bases between. The length of the CDR3 is 19 residues. Germline CDR1 is SGHRS and CDR2 is YFSETQ. CDR3 sequence reads: CASSFLRSGTLSAYNEQFF. The DNA of the CDR3 is TGCGCCAGCAGCTTTCTTCGGAGTGGCACCCTTTCCGCCTACAATGAGCAGTTCTTC.

V is TRBV2 and J is TRBJ2-5, with TRBD1 matching 7 bases. The CDR3 contains 12 residues. Trimming cost V 10 bases and J 4 bases; bases outside gene matches: 6. Per the germline V gene, CDR1 is SNHLY and CDR2 is FYNNEI. The CDR3 DNA reads TGTGCCACCAGGGGGAGAAGAGAGACCCAGTACTTC. This sequence encodes CATRGRRETQYF.

The chain has TRBV7-3 and TRBJ1-2; 9 positions match TRBD1. The CDR3 has 13 residues. Germline values: CDR1 SGHTA, CDR2 FQGTGA. The V gene end was trimmed by 1 base and the J gene end by 7 bases; junction bases not matched to a gene: 1. For the CDR3, the DNA is TGTGCCAGCAGCTTAATGACAGGGGGTGGCTACACCTTC. This codes for CASSLMTGGGYTF.

This clonotype appeared a few times. The chain has TRBV6-2 or TRBV6-3 and TRBJ2-3, with TRBD2 matching 10 bases. The CDR3 has 15 residues. CDR1 and CDR2 from the germline V gene are MNHEY and SVGEGT. The J segment lost 7 bases and the V segment lost 5 bases, leaving 9 bases of the junction unmatched. The CDR3 DNA reads TGTGCCAGCAGTAGACCTAGCGGGAGAGGAAATACGCAGTATTTT. It codes for CASSRPSGRGNTQYF.

The chain recombines TRBV5-1 with TRBJ2-1, with D uncertain. The end of the DNA aligns better with TRBJ2-7, so the J call may be wrong. The CDR3 sequence is 15 residues long. Germline values: CDR1 SGHRS, CDR2 YFSETQ. The CDR3 DNA reads as TGCGCCAGCAGTCCTTTTGTGAGCTCCTACAATGAGCAGTACTTC. Its translation is CASSPFVSSYNEQYF.

CDR3 residues: CASSQEGRDQYF. CDR3 nucleotides: TGTGCCAGCAGCCAAGAGGGCAGAGACCAGTACTTC. The chain combines TRBV3-1 with TRBJ2-5, with D unclear. This CDR3 comprises 12 residues. The germline CDR1 and CDR2 sequences are LGHDT and YNNKEL (reference sequence). V was cut by 0 bases and J by 10 bases, with 9 bases left in between.

The table lists this clonotype with a few counts. This chain connects TRBV5-1 to TRBJ2-5, with 8 bases aligning to TRBD2. The CDR3 consists of 15 residues. V lost 0 bases and J lost 4; bases outside the gene matches: 5. Germline V gene sequence: CDR1 SGHRS, CDR2 YFSETQ. For the CDR3, the DNA is TGCGCCAGCAGCTTGGCCGGGCTAGCGGGAGAGACCCAGTACTTC. It yields the protein CASSLAGLAGETQYF. Filled out from reference TRBV5-1 and TRBJ2-5, the complete variable domain reads KAGVTQTPRYLIKTRGQQVTLSCSPISGHRSVSWYQQTPGQGLQFLFEYFSETQRNKGNFPGRFSGRQFSNSRSEMNVSTLELGDSALYLCASSLAGLAGETQYFGPGTRLLVL.

The V and J genes are TRBV6-6 and TRBJ2-2; TRBD2 aligns across 7 bases. The length of the CDR3 is 17 residues. The trim removed 7 bases at V and 2 bases at J, leaving 13 bases unmatched. Germline V gene data show CDR1 as MNHNY and CDR2 as SVGAGI (reference sequence). CDR3 nucleotides: TGTGCCAGCAACCAGAAGTGGAAGCGGGATAACACCGGGGAGCTGTTTTTT. Translated, it gives CASNQKWKRDNTGELFF.

The rearrangement uses TRBV4-3 and TRBJ2-6; TRBD1 matches at 9 bases. The CDR3 consists of 17 residues. From germline, CDR1 is LGHNA and CDR2 YSLEER. The junction had 3 bases not matched to a gene; V was cut back by 2 bases and J by 1 base. The CDR3 region is CASSQSGTGSGANVLTF. For the CDR3, the DNA is TGCGCCAGCAGCCAATCCGGGACAGGGTCTGGGGCCAACGTCCTGACTTTC.

The chain has TRBV4-3 and TRBJ2-1, with 12 bases fitting TRBD2. CDR3 length: 17 residues. Germline CDR1 and CDR2: LGHNA and YSLEER. V lost 0 bases and J lost 4; bases outside the gene matches: 4. CDR3 coding DNA: TGCGCCAGCAGCCAAGATCCAACTAGCGGGGGGTACAATGAGCAGTTCTTC. Its translation is CASSQDPTSGGYNEQFF.

The genes are TRBV7-2 and TRBJ1-1, with TRBD1 matching over 7 bases. This CDR3 is built from 13 residues. V trimming: 4 bases; J trimming: 7 bases; junction bases outside the gene matches: 6. The V gene's germline CDR1 is SGHTA and CDR2 FQGNSA. The DNA for the CDR3 is TGTGCCAGCAGCTCCGGACAGGACCGTGAAGCTTTCTTT. Translation gives CASSSGQDREAFF.

The rearrangement joins TRBV28 to TRBJ2-7, with 10 bases lining up with TRBD1. V lost 5 bases to trimming and J lost 5 bases; unmatched junction nucleotides: 6. The CDR3 runs 14 residues. Looked up from germline, CDR1 is MDHEN and CDR2 is SYDVKM. The CDR3 nucleotides are TGTGCCAGCAGTGTTCGACAGGGGGCCGACGAGCAGTACTTC. This encodes CASSVRQGADEQYF.

This clonotype was counted only a few times. The V and J genes are TRBV11-3 and TRBJ2-3; the D is unclear. Germline CDR1 reads SGHNT; CDR2 reads YENEEA. The CDR3 is 12 residues long. V was clipped by 5 bases and J by 9 bases, with 12 bases between them. The CDR3 region is CASSKVMGTQYF. The DNA for the CDR3 is TGTGCCAGCAGCAAGGTGATGGGCACGCAGTATTTT.

The gene calls are TRBV12-3 or TRBV12-4 and TRBJ2-2; D is uncertain. CDR3 length equals 11 residues. Trimming left V 5 bases short and J 7 bases short, with 5 bases between. CDR3 loop: CASSIIGELFF. CDR3 sequence (DNA): TGTGCCAGCAGTATAATCGGGGAGCTGTTTTTT.

The rearrangement uses TRBV6-5 and TRBJ1-2, with D unclear. V lost 2 bases to trimming and J lost 1 base, with 8 bases between them. Germline-derived CDR1 and CDR2 are MNHEY and SVGAGI. This CDR3 comprises 14 residues. The CDR3 loop reads CASSYDGLNYGYTF. DNA of the CDR3: TGTGCCAGCAGTTACGATGGGCTTAACTATGGCTACACCTTC.

On this clonotype: The junction does not match germline at one end; this may be a read error. The CDR3 DNA is TGTGCCAGCAGCCCCGGGGGGAGTATAGCCTACGTGCAGTACTTC. Its protein product is CASSPGGSIAYVQYF. V usage is TRBV28 and J usage is TRBJ2-7; 7 nucleotides align to TRBD2. Germline-derived CDR1 and CDR2 are MDHEN and SYDVKM. The CDR3 length is 15 residues.

The V gene is TRBV5-1, the J gene TRBJ2-7; 8 nucleotides align to TRBD2. CDR1 is SGHRS, CDR2 YFSETQ, per germline. Trimming took 0 bases from V and 5 from J; bases not matched to a gene: 7. This CDR3 is 15 amino acids long. The CDR3 DNA reads as TGCGCCAGCAGCTTGGATCCACACGGGGGGGACGAGCAGTACTTC. It encodes CASSLDPHGGDEQYF.

The gene calls are TRBV4-3 and TRBJ1-2; D unclear. The CDR3 runs 14 residues. Germline V gene sequence: CDR1 LGHNA, CDR2 YSLEER. V lost 3 bases to trimming and J lost 12 bases, with 20 bases between them. This chain's CDR3 is CASSQTYQSSGNTF. CDR3 DNA: TGCGCCAGCAGCCAGACTTACCAGAGCTCTGGAAACACCTTC.

This clonotype appeared a few times. This chain links TRBV20-1 with TRBJ2-3; a possible D gene is TRBD2 (6 bases). Trimming cost V 4 bases and J 6 bases, with 20 bases left between them. Germline CDR1 is DFQATT and CDR2 is SNEGSKA (reference sequence). CDR3 length: 15 residues. The CDR3 spells CSAKHTGSAMDTQYF. Here the CDR3 DNA reads TGCAGTGCTAAGCATACCGGGAGCGCAATGGATACGCAGTATTTT.